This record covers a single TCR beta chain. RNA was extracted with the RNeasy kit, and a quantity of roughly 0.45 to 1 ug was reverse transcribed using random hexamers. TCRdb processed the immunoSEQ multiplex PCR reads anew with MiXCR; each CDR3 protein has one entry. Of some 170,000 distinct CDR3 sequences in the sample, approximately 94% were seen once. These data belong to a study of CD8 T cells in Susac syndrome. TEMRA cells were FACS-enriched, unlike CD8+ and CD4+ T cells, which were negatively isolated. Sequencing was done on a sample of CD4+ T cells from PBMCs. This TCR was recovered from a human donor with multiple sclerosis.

For the CDR3, the DNA is TGTGCCAGTAGTACCCCCGGGAGGAGCTCCTACAATGAGCAGTTCTTC. It yields the protein CASSTPGRSSYNEQFF. The V gene is TRBV19, the J gene TRBJ2-1, with 7 bases that match TRBD2. J gave up 0 bases and V 4 bases, and 6 bases lay outside the gene matches. Germline lookup yields CDR1 LNHDA and CDR2 SQIVND (reference sequence). The CDR3 contains 16 residues.